The source of this T cell receptor (beta chain) is a study of human T cells and chemical hapten exposure listed by TCRdb under 2021. The study in broad terms: For sensitization, 2% DPC in acetone was applied to a roughly 2 cm by roughly 2 cm area of upper inner arm skin. Throughout the roughly 23-week study period, patients were also given weekly therapeutic DPC doses on the scalp. Patch testing was performed on the upper back with Finn chambers containing 0.01% DPC, and the patch tests were scored after 6 days according to International Contact Dermatitis Research Group standards. Alopecia areata with under or over 50% scalp involvement, alopecia totalis and alopecia universalis were represented in the patient cohort, which was mostly female. Libraries were pooled for sequencing, and per-sample TCR yields varied mainly because of small differences in library volumes within the pool. The study tracked peripheral blood TCR repertoire changes in vivo during primary and secondary sensitization to the hapten diphenylcyclopropenone (DPC) in alopecia patients. Blood samples were taken from patients before sensitization (week 0) and then at 2, 6 and about 24 weeks after DPC sensitization. Twenty-nine alopecia patients provided blood for TCR sequencing at one to four time points (pre-sensitization, 2, 6 and 24 weeks). Overall results and qualifications from the work: Alopecia, a presumed autoimmune disease, was present in all patients, so the immune response of the patients might differ from that of healthy individuals. Repeated subsampling changed both the strength of the expansion versus patch-test correlation and the threshold at which that correlation became significant. The number of PT1 expanded TCRs positively correlated with patch test score, significant at thresholds 8, 16 and 32 but not 4. The number of TCRs above 1 in 1000 frequency did not change with DPC sensitization; there was no evidence of global repertoire structure alterations. Compared with pre-sensitization or healthy control sets, expanded TCRs formed significantly more large CDR3 similarity clusters, which is consistent with antigen-driven responses.

This clonotype was counted between two and nine times. Its recognized antigen is unknown. No clone much larger than this one lies a single base away; base qualities are absent. The sample's time point label, in plain terms: pre-sensitization, week 0. The sample's treatment or condition label is to be understood as: therapeutic diphenylcyclopropenone sensitization with weekly scalp DPC. At every patch-test visit, the blood draw took place before the patch test was put on. Eligible patients were aged 18 to 70, diagnosed with alopecia, deemed suitable for DPC therapy, and excluded if pregnant. Total RNA was extracted from unfractionated whole blood collected in Tempus Blood RNA tubes. Library method: RACE. Sequencing relied on a NextSeq 500. During library preparation, unique molecular identifiers were attached to individual cDNA molecules so that TCRs could be counted in a quantitative, reproducible way. For every blood RNA sample, sequencing covered both the TCR alpha and TCR beta chains. In the original analysis: Samples had a median of roughly 91,000 TCRs, with a range from about 23,224 to 750,000. The Decombinator software suite was used to annotate V, J and CDR3 in the TCR reads. Every sample was subsampled to the same number of TCRs (28,000) for the PS versus PT1 abundance plots. Expanded TCRs were defined as absent before sensitization and observed at least eight times at the 2-week time point. Through fastp at Q25 and MiXCR, TCRdb rebuilt clones from the public reads, retaining in-frame beta chains. Records with the same CDR3 protein are collapsed into one entry carrying the most frequent genes and DNA. The V and J calls and clone size are TCRdb's, not the authors'. The sample table lists tens of thousands of distinct CDR3 sequences, around 13% of them with a count of one. Around 4.2% of the sample is in the top ten clones.

V has 5 bases trimmed and J has 4 bases trimmed; junction bases matching no gene number 4. The CDR3 runs 14 amino acids, cysteine and phenylalanine included. CDR3 DNA is the only sequence kept; it has 42 bases, read in frame from the first base. As encoded in the germline V gene, CDR1 is SGHTA while CDR2 is FQGNSA. The origin of this receptor is a woman between 50 and 59 years old with alopecia areata. Some clones in this sample may be carry-over from other donors' samples. This specimen consisted of whole blood, obtained in connection with sensitization to the hapten diphenylcyclopropenone (DPC). Recombination joined TRBV7-2 with TRBJ2-5, with 10 middle bases fitting TRBD2. The CDR3 reads CASSVTSGSETQYF. Here is the DNA: TGTGCCAGCAGCGTGACTAGCGGGTCAGAGACCCAGTACTTC.